This T cell receptor (beta chain) appears in the sequencing data of a study of blood T cell repertoires in COVID-19. Sequencing was performed with immunoSEQ multiplex PCR; in TCRdb, only in-frame clones are kept and a portion is missing. The sample yields 200,000 to 300,000 clones, 82% seen once. The CDR3 spans 15 residues. After removal of 2 bases from V and 1 base from J, the junction contained 5 bases not matched to a gene. The germline gives CDR1 SGHTS, CDR2 YDEGEE. The sample was peripheral blood. The chain combines TRBV5-8 with TRBJ2-5; TRBD1 matches at 7 bases. The TCR sequence derives from a woman aged 55-70 years with active or convalescent COVID-19. CDR3 protein: CASSFLSGGQETQYF. Written as DNA, the CDR3 is TGTGCCAGCAGCTTTCTTTCAGGGGGCCAAGAGACCCAGTACTTC.